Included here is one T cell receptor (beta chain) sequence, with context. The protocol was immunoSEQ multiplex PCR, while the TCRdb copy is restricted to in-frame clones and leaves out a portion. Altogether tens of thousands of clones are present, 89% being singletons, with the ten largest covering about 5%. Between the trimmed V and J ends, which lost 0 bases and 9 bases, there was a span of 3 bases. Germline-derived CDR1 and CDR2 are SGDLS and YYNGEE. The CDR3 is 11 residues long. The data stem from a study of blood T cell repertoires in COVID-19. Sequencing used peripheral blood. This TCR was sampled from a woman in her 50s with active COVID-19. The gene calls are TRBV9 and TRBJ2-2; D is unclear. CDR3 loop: CASSVGRELFF. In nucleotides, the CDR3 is TGTGCCAGCAGCGTAGGTAGGGAGCTGTTTTTT.